This is a list of T cell receptor beta chains from one sample in a study of blood T cell repertoires in COVID-19. Clones were read by immunoSEQ multiplex PCR, and TCRdb kept only the in-frame ones, dropping some. The table has fewer than 200,000 clones, about 76% seen once. Sequencing input: peripheral blood. All receptors derive from a woman aged 45-65 years with active or convalescent COVID-19. Each CDR3 is given with its conserved first and last residue. The order of the fields is clone size, J gene, D gene, V gene, CDR3 DNA, CDR3 protein. The D gene is left open where the match is weak. Clone size, where shown, is once, few, many, or a class for clones that have expanded.

-,TRBJ2-5,-,TRBV7-7,TGTGCTAGCAGCTTAGGCGGACTCTCAGAGGAGACCCAGTACTTC,CASSLGGLSEETQYF
-,TRBJ1-5,-,TRBV7-3,TGTGCCAGCAGCATAACCCGGACGCCCACAGGTCAGCCCCAGCATTTT,CASSITRTPTGQPQHF
-,TRBJ1-1,-,TRBV10-3,TGTGCCACCTCTCCCGGGACATCGAACACTGAAGCTTTCTTT,CATSPGTSNTEAFF
-,TRBJ2-1,-,TRBV9,TGTGCCAGCAGCGTAGTGGACTACGCCTACAATGAGCAGTTCTTC,CASSVVDYAYNEQFF
-,TRBJ1-2,-,TRBV27,TGTGCCAGCAGTTCAGGGTATGGCTACACCTTC,CASSSGYGYTF
once,TRBJ1-5,-,TRBV18,TGTGCCAGCTCACCCAACAATCAGCCCCAGCATTTT,CASSPNNQPQHF
-,TRBJ2-1,TRBD2,TRBV5-6,TGTGCCAGAACGGGACTAGTCACGAGACCAGCTCACAATGAGCAGTTCTTC,CARTGLVTRPAHNEQFF
-,TRBJ1-1,TRBD1,TRBV5-4,TGTGCCAGCAGGGCGGGACAGGGTGACACTGAAGCTTTCTTT,CASRAGQGDTEAFF
-,TRBJ2-5,-,TRBV7-8,TGTGCCAGCAGCTTAGCGGTGGTCCGGGAGACCCAGTACTTC,CASSLAVVRETQYF
-,TRBJ1-6,TRBD1,TRBV5-6,TGTGCCAGCAGCCCATTGACAGGGGGCGGTAATTCACCCCTCCACTTT,CASSPLTGGGNSPLHF